The 16 T cell receptor beta chains below all came from one sample that was sequenced in a study of T cells in Graves' hyperthyroidism and ophthalmopathy. Researchers took RNA transcripts and amplified the TCR beta CDR3 regions from them. Using the HTBI primer set, a first-round RT-PCR was run on the TCR CDR3. TCRdb re-called the multiplex PCR reads through MiXCR, storing one row per CDR3 protein. The sample carries under 400,000 distinct CDR3 sequences, 25% recorded once. The specimen sequenced was blood. Receptor source: a man aged 45-65 years with Graves' hyperthyroidism.

The J gene is TRBJ2-1, the V gene TRBV4-1; TRBD2 aligns across 12 bases. Germline assignment: CDR1 MGHRA and CDR2 YSYEKL. The CDR3 contains 16 residues. J gave up 8 bases and V 4 bases, and 9 bases lay outside the gene matches. The CDR3 DNA is TGCGCCAGCAGCCCTGTTGAACTAGCGGGAGGCTATGAGCAGTTCTTC. Its protein product is CASSPVELAGGYEQFF.

The V gene is TRBV9, the J gene TRBJ1-4; 7 bases map to TRBD1. The CDR3 consists of 17 residues. Germline V gene sequence: CDR1 SGDLS, CDR2 YYNGEE. V dropped 4 bases and J dropped 3; count of bases not matched to a gene: 12. CDR3 loop: CASSRGGGPNANEKLFF. The CDR3 nucleotides read TGTGCCAGCAGCCGTGGAGGGGGCCCCAACGCTAATGAAAAACTGTTTTTT.

This clonotype appeared a few times. V gene TRBV10-2 combines with J gene TRBJ2-3, with 14 bases fitting TRBD2. The V and J ends lost 4 bases and 9 bases, in that order; junction bases with no gene match: 12. This CDR3 has 17 residues. Germline assignment: CDR1 WSHSY and CDR2 SAAADI. CDR3 amino acids: CASSASGTSGRGDTQYF. The CDR3 bases are TGCGCCAGCAGTGCCTCCGGGACTAGCGGGAGAGGCGACACGCAGTATTTT.

This clonotype was observed a handful of times. The genes are TRBV5-1 and TRBJ2-3, with 9 bases matching TRBD2. Germline CDR1 reads SGHRS; CDR2 reads YFSETQ. The CDR3 is made up of 16 amino acids. V shed 0 bases, J shed 7 bases, and the junction held 9 bases outside the gene matches. CDR3 DNA sequence: TGCGCCAGCAGCTTGGATGGTAGCGGGAGCGGAAATACGCAGTATTTT. Translation gives CASSLDGSGSGNTQYF.

The chain carries TRBV18 and TRBJ1-2, with 10 bases lining up with TRBD1. The germline CDR1 and CDR2 sequences are KGHSH and LQKENI. The CDR3 length is 17 residues. The junction had 12 bases not matched to a gene; V was cut back by 6 bases and J by 2 bases. CDR3 sequence: CASSPQRSGQGNYGYTF. The CDR3 coding sequence is TGTGCCAGCTCCCCTCAACGCTCGGGACAGGGGAACTATGGCTACACCTTC.

This clonotype was detected a few times. The chain carries TRBV2 and TRBJ1-2; D gene unclear. The CDR3 covers 15 residues. Germline V gene lookup returns CDR1 SNHLY and CDR2 FYNNEI. Trimming pared 0 bases from V and 8 bases from J, leaving 16 bases between. The CDR3 region is CASSEALARGRGYTF. The CDR3 nucleotides are TGTGCCAGCAGTGAAGCTTTGGCTCGGGGAAGAGGCTACACCTTC.

This chain connects TRBV20-1 to TRBJ2-7; no reliable D call. The V end lost 4 bases, the J end lost 0 bases, and 10 bases lay between the germline ends. Per the germline V gene, CDR1 is DFQATT and CDR2 is SNEGSKA (reference sequence). This CDR3 spans 13 amino acids. The CDR3 coding sequence is TGCAGTGCTACCACTCGAAGCTCCTACGAGCAGTACTTC. As protein: CSATTRSSYEQYF.

This clonotype has ten or more counts. The chain combines TRBV5-1 with TRBJ1-1; tentatively, D is TRBD1 (5 bases). Germline V gene sequence: CDR1 SGHRS, CDR2 YFSETQ. CDR3 size: 14 residues. Trimming removed 4 bases at V and 4 bases at J, with 14 bases between. Here the CDR3 DNA reads TGCGCCAGCAGCGCAACGGGAAGGGGCACTGAAGCTTTCTTT. Its protein is CASSATGRGTEAFF. Filled out from reference TRBV5-1 and TRBJ1-1, the complete variable domain reads KAGVTQTPRYLIKTRGQQVTLSCSPISGHRSVSWYQQTPGQGLQFLFEYFSETQRNKGNFPGRFSGRQFSNSRSEMNVSTLELGDSALYLCASSATGRGTEAFFGQGTRLTVV.

This clonotype was seen more than once but under ten times. The chain carries TRBV11-2 and TRBJ1-1; D not certain. This CDR3 region has 14 residues. Per the germline V gene, CDR1 is SGHAT and CDR2 is FQNNGV. Trimming shortened V by 1 base and J by 0 bases, and 6 bases separated the two germline ends. The CDR3 sequence: CASSLVVVNTEAFF. The CDR3 nucleotides read TGTGCCAGCAGCTTAGTGGTCGTGAACACTGAAGCTTTCTTT.

The V call is TRBV24-1, the J call TRBJ2-1, with D hard to call. The CDR3 contains 11 residues. Trimming removed 3 bases at V and 9 bases at J, with 5 bases between. CDR1 is KGHDR and CDR2 is SFDVKD in the germline V gene. For the CDR3, the DNA is TGTGCCACCAGTGATAGTAGTGAGCAGTTCTTC. Translating gives CATSDSSEQFF.

The sample holds many counts of this clonotype. The chain couples TRBV11-3 to TRBJ2-3; 12 bases are shared with TRBD2. The ends lost 5 bases at V and 1 base at J; junction bases unmatched: 13. CDR1 and CDR2 from the germline V gene are SGHNT and YENEEA. CDR3 length: 19 amino acids. CDR3 sequence reads: CASSARRLAGGDGTDTQYF. CDR3 DNA: TGTGCCAGCAGCGCCAGACGGCTAGCGGGAGGGGACGGCACAGATACGCAGTATTTT.

The CDR3 spells CAISEEGTPGVNEQFF. CDR3 nucleotides: TGTGCCATCAGTGAAGAGGGGACGCCGGGGGTCAATGAGCAGTTCTTC. The chain joins TRBV10-3 to TRBJ2-1; D possibly corresponds to TRBD2 (6 bases). The CDR3 is 16 residues long. Trimming cost V 3 bases and J 6 bases, with 18 bases left between them. CDR1 is ENHRY and CDR2 is SYGVKD in the germline V gene.

This rearrangement joins TRBV7-9 to TRBJ2-5; possibly TRBD1 for D (6 bases). V lost 1 base and J lost 2, with 17 bases in between. Germline V gives CDR1 SEHNR, CDR2 FQNEAQ (reference sequence). This CDR3 has 17 amino acids. The CDR3, as DNA: TGTGCCAGCAGCTTAGGCCACGACAGGCCCCCTCAAGAGACCCAGTACTTC. Residues: CASSLGHDRPPQETQYF.

This clonotype was seen at least ten times. CDR3 DNA: TGTGCCAGCAGTTTAGCGGGACAGGGCGATCAGCCCCAGCATTTT. Translated, it gives CASSLAGQGDQPQHF. The chain employs TRBV12-3 or TRBV12-4 and TRBJ1-5; 9 nucleotides line up with TRBD1. Losses at the gene ends were 0 bases for V and 5 bases for J; bases not matched to a gene: 2. The CDR3 consists of 15 residues.

This clonotype appeared once. The CDR3: CASSLTLVTGELFF. The CDR3 region has the DNA TGCGCCAGCAGCTTAACACTCGTCACCGGGGAGCTGTTTTTT. V gene TRBV5-1 combines with J gene TRBJ2-2; D uncertain. The CDR3 is made up of 14 amino acids. The V and J ends lost 2 bases and 4 bases respectively, with 9 bases between them. Per germline, CDR1 SGHRS and CDR2 YFSETQ.

This clonotype was found a few times. The chain employs TRBV19 and TRBJ2-1; no clear D. In germline, CDR1 is LNHDA, CDR2 SQIVND (reference sequence). The CDR3 runs to 13 residues. V dropped 4 bases and J dropped 7 bases, with 11 bases sitting between them. The CDR3, as DNA: TGTGCCAGTAGTAGCGTTGATGTTAATGAGCAGTTCTTC. Protein: CASSSVDVNEQFF. The full variable domain, in which reference TRBV19 and TRBJ2-1 provide the parts outside the CDR3, is DGGITQSPKYLFRKEGQNVTLSCEQNLNHDAMYWYRQDPGQGLRLIYYSQIVNDFQKGDIAEGYSVSREKKESFPLTVTSAQKNPTAFYLCASSSVDVNEQFFGPGTRLTVL.